This TCR beta chain derives from a study of blood T cell repertoires in COVID-19. Germline V gene data show CDR1 as SNHLY and CDR2 as FYNNEI. The CDR3 contains 11 residues. Trimming removed 5 bases from V and 3 bases from J, with 5 bases in between. Libraries were prepared by immunoSEQ multiplex PCR; TCRdb keeps only in-frame clonotypes and omits some of them. Of about 73,000 clones listed, 65% to 85% are singletons. This chain connects TRBV2 to TRBJ2-7; D gene unclear. Sequencing was carried out using peripheral blood. This sequence originates from a woman aged 60 to 75 with acute or convalescent COVID-19. CDR3 residues: CASSLDYEQYF. The CDR3 coding sequence is TGTGCCAGCAGTCTAGACTACGAGCAGTACTTC.